This T cell receptor (beta chain) was recovered during a study of Graves' ophthalmopathy and Graves' hyperthyroidism. The sample holds many counts of this clonotype. Its antigen is not identified. Study-level points and caveats: The majority of expanded thyroid clonotypes above 0.001 frequency also occurred in blood.

The length of the CDR3 is 14 residues. The germline V gene encodes CDR1 SQVTM and CDR2 ANQGSEA. The V and J ends lost 7 bases and 2 bases, in that order; junction bases with no gene match: 8. Amplification of TCR beta CDR3 regions used RNA transcripts. An initial RT-PCR round employing HTBI primers preceded a second-round multiplex PCR. One entry per CDR3 protein, called by TCRdb with MiXCR from the multiplex PCR reads. Altogether 200,000 to 250,000 distinct CDR3 sequences are present, approximately 21% being singletons, with the ten largest covering roughly 45%. The source material was peripheral blood. The chain carries TRBV29-1 and TRBJ2-7; TRBD1 matches at 10 bases. The receptor's source is a woman between 50 and 59 years old with Graves' ophthalmopathy. The CDR3 protein is CSAFGTGATYEQYF. CDR3 nucleotides: TGCAGCGCTTTCGGGACAGGGGCCACCTACGAGCAGTACTTC.